This TCR beta chain emerged from a study of blood T cells in healthy people across ages. A second PCR of roughly 6 to 12 cycles used a sample-barcoded 5' primer and a J-beta primer mix. TCRdb itself ran the 5' RACE reads through MiXCR, one entry per CDR3 protein. Here the sample spans more than 650,000 distinct CDR3 sequences, roughly 24% being singletons. The CDR3 length is 14 residues. The germline CDR1 and CDR2 sequences are SGDLS and YYNGEE. The V gene lost 2 bases and the J gene lost 5 bases, with 11 bases spanning the gap. This sample was also put to use in a study of T cells of mothers and their children.

Specimen: blood. This chain links TRBV9 with TRBJ1-5, with D maybe TRBD1 (5 bases). This clonotype was obtained from a boy aged 10-17 years in good health. In DNA, the CDR3 is TGTGCCAGCAGCGTGGGGGGGGGTTATCAGCCCCAGCATTTT. This gives the protein CASSVGGGYQPQHF.